This T cell receptor beta chain originates from a study of T cell responses to AZD1222 COVID-19 vaccine. Study outcomes and limitations: Increases in Spike-specific TCR breadth and depth were seen after two AZD1222 doses. Sampled repertoires all dated from after the peak T cell response.

Trimming removed 4 bases at V and 8 bases at J, with 13 bases between. The CDR3 totals 13 residues. The germline CDR1 and CDR2 sequences are SGDLS and YYNGEE. Libraries were prepared by immunoSEQ multiplex PCR; TCRdb keeps only in-frame clonotypes and omits some of them. The table shows tens of thousands of clones, with around 80% occurring only once. With respect to this clone: Its specificity is unknown.

The sequence derives from an adult in good health. This chain connects TRBV9 to TRBJ2-1; D not resolved. The sample consisted of peripheral blood, taken on day 0 of AZD1222 vaccination. The CDR3 here is CASSTHHVDEQFF. The DNA for the CDR3 is TGTGCCAGCAGCACACACCACGTGGATGAGCAGTTCTTC.